Each of the 7 T cell receptor beta chains below was sequenced from the same sample in a study of neurological immune-mediated disorders (dated by TCRdb to the late 2010s). Preparation of the library involved 5' RACE. The run used an Illumina HiSeq 2500. TCRdb ran its own pipeline on the public reads, namely fastp trimming at Q25 and MiXCR clone calling, and kept in-frame beta chains. Identical CDR3 protein sequences are pooled into one entry, listed with their most common genes and DNA. This sample comprises 120,000 or so distinct CDR3 sequences, about 3.4% of them detected only once. In total, the top ten clones hold over 1% of the sample. The source material was PBMCs. The receptor set was obtained from a young woman with multiple sclerosis.

This clonotype was recorded many times. The CDR3 region is CASSLLGAGGYTF. CDR3 nucleotides: TGTGCCAGCAGCTTGTTGGGGGCGGGTGGCTACACCTTC. The chain uses TRBV7-2 and TRBJ1-2, with D possibly TRBD1 on 6 matching bases. Germline CDR1 and CDR2: SGHTA and FQGNSA. The V end was cut by 3 bases, the J end by 7 bases, with 12 bases between. CDR3 size: 13 residues.

This clonotype was counted at least ten times. The genes are TRBV20-1 and TRBJ2-1; the D is unclear. The ends were cut back, 3 bases at V and 6 bases at J, with 18 bases in the middle. Germline CDR1 is DFQATT and CDR2 is SNEGSKA (reference sequence). This CDR3 comprises 15 residues. The CDR3 region has the DNA TGCAGTGCTAGTTCCGAGCTGGACCGGTTCAATGAGCAGTTCTTC. This encodes CSASSELDRFNEQFF.

The sample holds many counts of this clonotype. In DNA form, the CDR3 reads TGCAGCGGGGAGAACACCGGGGAGCTGTTTTTT. This codes for CSGENTGELFF. The chain links TRBV29-1 to TRBJ2-2, with D uncertain. Trimming shortened V by 7 bases and J by 1 base, and 4 bases separated the two germline ends. The CDR3 is made up of 11 amino acids. Per the germline V gene, CDR1 is SQVTM and CDR2 is ANQGSEA.

This clonotype was counted at least ten times. This CDR3 is CASSLGDGTDASYEQYF. In nucleotides, the CDR3 is TGCGCCAGCAGCTTGGGGGATGGGACAGATGCGTCCTACGAGCAGTACTTC. The gene calls are TRBV5-1 and TRBJ2-7; TRBD1 agrees at 7 bases. The CDR3 contains 17 residues. Germline-derived CDR1 and CDR2 are SGHRS and YFSETQ. The V and J ends lost 0 bases and 1 base, in that order; junction bases with no gene match: 10.

This clonotype occurred many times. The junction does not match germline at one end; this may be a read error. The chain is built from TRBV5-1 and TRBJ2-7; D not resolved. The CDR3 sequence is 11 residues long. Germline CDR1 SGHRS, CDR2 YFSETQ. The CDR3 loop reads CASSRGYEQYF. The CDR3 DNA sequence: TGTGCCAGCAGCCGCGGCTACGAGCAGTACTTC.

This clonotype appeared many times. V usage is TRBV12-3 or TRBV12-4 and J usage is TRBJ2-5; 11 bases map to TRBD2. The V gene end was trimmed by 5 bases and the J gene end by 6 bases; junction bases not matched to a gene: 5. The CDR3 is 14 residues long. DNA of the CDR3: TGTGCCAGCAGTCAGACTAGCGGGGATAAGACCCAGTACTTC. Amino acids: CASSQTSGDKTQYF.

The table lists this clonotype with many counts. This chain uses TRBV7-8 with TRBJ2-5; 7 bases fit TRBD2. The CDR3 sequence is 14 residues long. The J segment lost 5 bases and the V segment lost 7 bases, leaving 10 bases of the junction unmatched. Germline CDR1 SGHVS, CDR2 FQNEAQ. The CDR3 loop is CASTPGRSVETQYF. In DNA form, the CDR3 reads TGTGCCAGCACGCCCGGGAGGTCTGTGGAGACCCAGTACTTC.